Detailed here is one TCR beta chain. What it binds is not known. Next came a second PCR, run for about 7 to 11 cycles, which used a sample-barcoded 5' primer along with a J-beta primer mix. TCRdb used MiXCR to reprocess the 5' RACE reads, holding one entry per CDR3 protein. The table lists roughly 500,000 distinct CDR3 sequences, approximately 30% of them singletons. The data were obtained in a study of blood T cells in healthy people across ages. Aged roughly 6 to 90, donors were systemically healthy Caucasians from Russia. Isolated PBMCs totaled at least 6 million in each sample. At least 5.5 micrograms of total RNA were extracted per sample. Study-level results: Strongly correlated with naive T cell percentage was TCR beta diversity.

The germline CDR1 and CDR2 sequences are MNHEY and SVGAGI. The CDR3 is 15 amino acids. The V end lost 9 bases, the J end lost 0 bases, and 14 bases lay between the germline ends. The clonotype was recovered from a woman in her sixties or seventies in good health. The chain combines TRBV6-5 with TRBJ1-4, with D uncertain. Sequenced input: blood. CDR3 sequence reads: CASCRIGATNEKLFF. For the CDR3, the DNA is TGTGCCAGTTGTCGGATTGGGGCAACTAATGAAAAACTGTTTTTT.